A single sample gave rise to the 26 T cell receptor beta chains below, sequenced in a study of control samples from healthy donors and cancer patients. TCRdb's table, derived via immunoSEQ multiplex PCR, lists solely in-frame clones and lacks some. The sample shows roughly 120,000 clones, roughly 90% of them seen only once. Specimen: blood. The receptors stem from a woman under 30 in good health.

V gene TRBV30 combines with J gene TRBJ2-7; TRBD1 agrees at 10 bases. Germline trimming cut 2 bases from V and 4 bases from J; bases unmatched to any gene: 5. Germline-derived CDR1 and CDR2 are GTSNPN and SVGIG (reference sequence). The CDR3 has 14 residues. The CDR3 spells CAWSTGTGDYEQYF. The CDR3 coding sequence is TGTGCCTGGAGTACCGGGACAGGGGATTACGAGCAGTACTTC.

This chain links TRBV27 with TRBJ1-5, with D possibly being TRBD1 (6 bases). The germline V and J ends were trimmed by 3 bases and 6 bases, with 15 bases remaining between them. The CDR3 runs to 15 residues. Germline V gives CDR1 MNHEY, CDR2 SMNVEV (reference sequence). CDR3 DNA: TGTGCCAGCAGTTTTGGGAGGGGGGGTGGTCAGCCCCAGCATTTT. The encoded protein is CASSFGRGGGQPQHF.

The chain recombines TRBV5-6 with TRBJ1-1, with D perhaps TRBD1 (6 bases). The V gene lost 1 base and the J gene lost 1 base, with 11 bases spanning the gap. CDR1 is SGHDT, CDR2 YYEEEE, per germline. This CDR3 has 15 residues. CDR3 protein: CASSLIGGRNTEAFF. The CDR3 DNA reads TGTGCCAGCAGCTTGATCGGGGGCAGGAACACTGAAGCTTTCTTT.

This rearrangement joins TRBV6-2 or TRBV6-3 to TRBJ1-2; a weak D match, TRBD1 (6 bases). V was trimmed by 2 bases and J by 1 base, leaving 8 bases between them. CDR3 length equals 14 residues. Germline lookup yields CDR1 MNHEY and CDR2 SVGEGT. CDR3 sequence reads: CASSYDRRNYGYTF. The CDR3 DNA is TGTGCCAGCAGTTACGACAGGCGTAACTATGGCTACACCTTC.

In DNA, the CDR3 is TGTGCCACCAGCAGAGGAGGGTTGGGGGAATTCGGCACAGATACGCAGTATTTT. Protein product: CATSRGGLGEFGTDTQYF. The rearrangement links TRBV15 to TRBJ2-3; TRBD1 or TRBD2 may be the D gene (5 bases each). Trimming pared 1 base from V and 1 base from J, leaving 18 bases between. This CDR3 has 18 residues. Per germline, CDR1 LNHNV and CDR2 YYDKDF (reference sequence).

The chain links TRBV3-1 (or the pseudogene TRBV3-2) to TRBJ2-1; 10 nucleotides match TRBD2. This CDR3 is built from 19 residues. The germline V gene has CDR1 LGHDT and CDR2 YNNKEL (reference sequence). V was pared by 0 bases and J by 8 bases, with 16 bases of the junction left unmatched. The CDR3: CASSQDRASGSGPGDEQFF. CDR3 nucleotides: TGTGCCAGCAGCCAAGATCGAGCTAGCGGGAGTGGCCCGGGGGATGAGCAGTTCTTC.

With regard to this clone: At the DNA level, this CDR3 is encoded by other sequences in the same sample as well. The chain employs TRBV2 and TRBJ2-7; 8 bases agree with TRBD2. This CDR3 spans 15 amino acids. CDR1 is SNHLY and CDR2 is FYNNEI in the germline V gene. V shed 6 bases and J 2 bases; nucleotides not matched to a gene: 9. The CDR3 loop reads CASSGRLASPYEQYF. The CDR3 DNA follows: TGTGCCAGCAGCGGAAGACTAGCGAGCCCCTACGAGCAGTACTTC.

The CDR3 reads CASSGQWNQPQHF. The DNA for the CDR3 is TGTGCCAGCTCCGGACAGTGGAATCAGCCCCAGCATTTT. The chain joins TRBV6-5 to TRBJ1-5; tentative D call: TRBD1 (6 bases). CDR3 length: 13 amino acids. Trimming pared 8 bases from V and 4 bases from J, leaving 12 bases between. CDR1 is MNHEY and CDR2 is SVGAGI in the germline V gene.

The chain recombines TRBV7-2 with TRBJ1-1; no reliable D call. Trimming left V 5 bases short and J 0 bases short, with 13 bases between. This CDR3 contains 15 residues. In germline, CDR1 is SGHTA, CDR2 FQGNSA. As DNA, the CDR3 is TGTGCCAGCAGCCCGAACGGTTTAATGAACACTGAAGCTTTCTTT. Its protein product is CASSPNGLMNTEAFF.

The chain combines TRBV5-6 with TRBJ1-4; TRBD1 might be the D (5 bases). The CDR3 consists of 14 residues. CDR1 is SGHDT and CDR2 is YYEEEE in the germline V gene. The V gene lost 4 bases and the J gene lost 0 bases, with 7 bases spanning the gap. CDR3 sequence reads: CASSVGATNEKLFF. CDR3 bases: TGTGCCAGCAGCGTGGGGGCAACTAATGAAAAACTGTTTTTT.

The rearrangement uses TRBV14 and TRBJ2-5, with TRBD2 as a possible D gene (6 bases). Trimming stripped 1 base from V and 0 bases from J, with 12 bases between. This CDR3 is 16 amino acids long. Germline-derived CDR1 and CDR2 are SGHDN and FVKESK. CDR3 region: CASSQVWGENQETQYF. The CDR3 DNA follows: TGTGCCAGCAGCCAAGTGTGGGGGGAAAACCAAGAGACCCAGTACTTC.

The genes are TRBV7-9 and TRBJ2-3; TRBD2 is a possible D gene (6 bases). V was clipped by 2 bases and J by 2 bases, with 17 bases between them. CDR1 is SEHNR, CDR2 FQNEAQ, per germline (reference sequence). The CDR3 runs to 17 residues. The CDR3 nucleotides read TGTGCCAGCAGCTTAAATCCGACTAGTGGGGCCACAGATACGCAGTATTTT. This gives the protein CASSLNPTSGATDTQYF.

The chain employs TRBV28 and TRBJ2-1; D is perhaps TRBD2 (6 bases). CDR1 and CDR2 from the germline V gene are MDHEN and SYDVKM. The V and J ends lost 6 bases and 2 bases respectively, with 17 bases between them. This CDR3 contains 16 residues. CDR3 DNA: TGTGCCAGCAGCTCGGCCCTCGGGAGCCCCTACAATGAGCAGTTCTTC. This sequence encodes CASSSALGSPYNEQFF.

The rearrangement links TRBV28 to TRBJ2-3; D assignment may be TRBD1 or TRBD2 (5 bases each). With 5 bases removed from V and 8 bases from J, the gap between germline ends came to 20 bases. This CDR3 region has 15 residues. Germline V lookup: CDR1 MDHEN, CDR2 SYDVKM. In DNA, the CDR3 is TGTGCCAGCAGTGAAACAGGCCCTAGCACGGCTACGCAGTATTTT. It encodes CASSETGPSTATQYF.

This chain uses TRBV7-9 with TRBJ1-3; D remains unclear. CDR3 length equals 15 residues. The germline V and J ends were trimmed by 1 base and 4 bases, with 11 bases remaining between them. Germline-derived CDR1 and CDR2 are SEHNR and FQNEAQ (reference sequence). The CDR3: CASSLEPGSGNTIYF. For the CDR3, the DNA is TGTGCCAGCAGCTTAGAGCCGGGGTCGGGAAACACCATATATTTT.

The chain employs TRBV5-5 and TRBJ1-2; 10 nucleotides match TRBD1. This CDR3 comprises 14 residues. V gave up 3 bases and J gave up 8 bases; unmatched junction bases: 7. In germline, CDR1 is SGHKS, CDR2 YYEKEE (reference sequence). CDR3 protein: CASSWDRGAVGYTF. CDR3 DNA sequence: TGTGCCAGCAGCTGGGACAGGGGAGCGGTCGGCTACACCTTC.

The CDR3 sequence is CASSLWGTGIYGYTF. DNA of the CDR3: TGTGCCAGCAGTTTATGGGGGACAGGAATCTATGGCTACACCTTC. This chain uses TRBV28 with TRBJ1-2, with 8 bases lining up with TRBD1. Germline V gene lookup returns CDR1 MDHEN and CDR2 SYDVKM. This CDR3 has 15 amino acids. J was trimmed by 4 bases and V by 0 bases; bases with no gene match: 4.

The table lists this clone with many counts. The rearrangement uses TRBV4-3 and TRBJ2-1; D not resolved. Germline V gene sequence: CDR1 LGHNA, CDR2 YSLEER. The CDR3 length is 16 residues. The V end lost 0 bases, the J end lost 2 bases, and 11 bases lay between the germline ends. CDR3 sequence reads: CASSQDSLNTYNEQFF. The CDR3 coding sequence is TGCGCCAGCAGCCAAGATTCCCTAAACACCTACAATGAGCAGTTCTTC.

The CDR3 here is CASSSDPRTSGSGNTIYF. CDR3 nucleotides: TGTGCCAGCAGCTCTGACCCGCGGACGTCAGGTTCTGGAAACACCATATATTTT. The chain carries TRBV5-4 and TRBJ1-3; D unclear. V was pared by 3 bases and J by 1 base, with 20 bases between. Germline values: CDR1 SGHNT, CDR2 YYREEE (reference sequence). This CDR3 comprises 18 residues.

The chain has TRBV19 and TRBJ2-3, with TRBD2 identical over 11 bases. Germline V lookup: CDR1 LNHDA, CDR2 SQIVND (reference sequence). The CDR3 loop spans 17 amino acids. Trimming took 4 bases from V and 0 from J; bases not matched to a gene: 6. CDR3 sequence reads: CASSTPGLAVSTDTQYF. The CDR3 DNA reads TGTGCCAGTAGTACACCGGGACTAGCGGTTAGCACAGATACGCAGTATTTT. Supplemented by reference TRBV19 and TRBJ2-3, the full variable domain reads DGGITQSPKYLFRKEGQNVTLSCEQNLNHDAMYWYRQDPGQGLRLIYYSQIVNDFQKGDIAEGYSVSREKKESFPLTVTSAQKNPTAFYLCASSTPGLAVSTDTQYFGPGTRLTVL.

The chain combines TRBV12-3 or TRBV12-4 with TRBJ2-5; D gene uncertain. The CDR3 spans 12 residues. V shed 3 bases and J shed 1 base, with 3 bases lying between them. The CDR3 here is CASSFVQETQYF. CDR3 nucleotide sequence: TGTGCCAGCAGTTTTGTCCAAGAGACCCAGTACTTC.

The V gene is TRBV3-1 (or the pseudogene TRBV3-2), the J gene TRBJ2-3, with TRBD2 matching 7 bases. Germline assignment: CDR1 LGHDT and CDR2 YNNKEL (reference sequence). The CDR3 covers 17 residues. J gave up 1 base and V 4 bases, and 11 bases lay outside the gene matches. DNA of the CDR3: TGTGCCAGCAGCCGCCGCTTTGTGGCGGGGGGCACAGATACGCAGTATTTT. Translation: CASSRRFVAGGTDTQYF.

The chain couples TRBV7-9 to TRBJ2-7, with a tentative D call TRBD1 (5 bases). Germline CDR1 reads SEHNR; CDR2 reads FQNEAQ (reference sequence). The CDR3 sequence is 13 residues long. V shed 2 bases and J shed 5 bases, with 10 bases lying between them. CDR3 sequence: CASSLTGKHEQYF. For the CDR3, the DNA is TGTGCCAGCAGCTTAACAGGCAAGCACGAGCAGTACTTC.

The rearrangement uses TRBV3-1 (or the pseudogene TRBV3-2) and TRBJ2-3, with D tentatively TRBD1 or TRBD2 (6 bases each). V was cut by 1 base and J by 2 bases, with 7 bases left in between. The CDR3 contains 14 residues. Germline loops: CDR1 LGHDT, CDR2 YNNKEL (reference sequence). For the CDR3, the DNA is TGTGCCAGCAGCCAAGCGGGGGCCACAGATACGCAGTATTTT. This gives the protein CASSQAGATDTQYF.

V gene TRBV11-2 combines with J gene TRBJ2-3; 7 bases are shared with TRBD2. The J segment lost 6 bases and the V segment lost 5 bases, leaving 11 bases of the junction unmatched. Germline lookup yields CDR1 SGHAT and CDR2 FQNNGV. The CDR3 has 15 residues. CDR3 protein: CASSLTGGVLDTQYF. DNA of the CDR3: TGTGCCAGCAGCCTTACGGGGGGAGTTTTGGATACGCAGTATTTT.

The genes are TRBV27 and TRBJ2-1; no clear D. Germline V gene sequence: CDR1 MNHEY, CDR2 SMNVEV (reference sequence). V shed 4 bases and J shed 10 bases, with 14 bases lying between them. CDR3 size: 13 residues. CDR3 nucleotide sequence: TGTGCCAGCAGTTCCCCGGCCTTCAGCGAGCAGTTCTTC. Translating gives CASSSPAFSEQFF.